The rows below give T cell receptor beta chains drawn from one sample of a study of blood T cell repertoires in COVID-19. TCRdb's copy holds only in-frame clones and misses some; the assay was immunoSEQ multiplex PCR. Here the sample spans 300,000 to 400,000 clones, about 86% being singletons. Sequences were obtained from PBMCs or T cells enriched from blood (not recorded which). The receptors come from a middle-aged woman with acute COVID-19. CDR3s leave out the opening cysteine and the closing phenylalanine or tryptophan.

CDR3: ASSPKGQGTTEAF; V: TRBV18; J: TRBJ1-1
CDR3: ASRVGGSGNSGANVLT; V: TRBV27; J: TRBJ2-6
CDR3: AIKPGGLTSSGNTIY; V: TRBV10-3; J: TRBJ1-3
CDR3: ASSQQLAGGDEQY; V: TRBV4-3; J: TRBJ2-7
CDR3: ASSQEPESSYEQY; V: TRBV4-3; J: TRBJ2-7
CDR3: ASSPLDSNTEAF; V: TRBV14; J: TRBJ1-1
CDR3: SVALAGVYEQY; V: TRBV29-1; J: TRBJ2-7
CDR3: ASKKTGGQDTEAF; V: TRBV27; J: TRBJ1-1
CDR3: ASSSGTTTVETQY; V: TRBV5-1; J: TRBJ2-5
CDR3: ASSLMQGAGEKLF; V: TRBV27; J: TRBJ1-4
CDR3: ASSQVSLRGGIWYEQY; V: TRBV4-2; J: TRBJ2-7
CDR3: ASSPRGLWWEQF; V: TRBV5-6; J: TRBJ2-1
CDR3: ASSQEVRESYEQY; V: TRBV23-1; J: TRBJ2-7
CDR3: ASSVTTGRGFGNEQF; V: TRBV19; J: TRBJ2-1
CDR3: SVAPYAGGAGDTQY; V: TRBV29-1; J: TRBJ2-3
CDR3: ASSSTGIGRDGYT; V: TRBV19; J: TRBJ1-2
CDR3: ASSQEAPGVYGYT; V: TRBV4-3; J: TRBJ1-2
CDR3: ASQPAVGRQETQY; V: TRBV5-1; J: TRBJ2-5
CDR3: ASSAGTLSAGELF; V: TRBV5-1; J: TRBJ2-2
CDR3: ASRPLAGGTDTQY; V: TRBV5-1; J: TRBJ2-3
CDR3: ASSGGGQQRTDTQY; V: TRBV7-2; J: TRBJ2-3
CDR3: ASSIDLVRYEQY; V: TRBV19; J: TRBJ2-7
CDR3: ASSVGGGADTQY; V: TRBV9; J: TRBJ2-3
CDR3: ASSPISGEATEAF; V: TRBV18; J: TRBJ1-1
CDR3: ASSLVGGAEAF; V: TRBV12-3/TRBV12-4; J: TRBJ1-1
CDR3: ASGAWLAGSYNEQF; V: TRBV5-1; J: TRBJ2-1
CDR3: ASSWIRDSPDGYT; V: TRBV6-5; J: TRBJ1-2
CDR3: ASSRGTGGGSNQPQH; V: TRBV21-1; J: TRBJ1-5
CDR3: ASSTPVWTGELF; V: TRBV19; J: TRBJ2-2
CDR3: ASSPDRSNTEAF; V: TRBV7-3; J: TRBJ1-1
CDR3: ASSGLRDTQPQH; V: TRBV19; J: TRBJ1-5
CDR3: ASSQEGKGKEPQH; V: TRBV4-1; J: TRBJ1-5
CDR3: ASSGRYEAF; V: TRBV7-9; J: TRBJ1-1
CDR3: ASSAGQGRSPLH; V: TRBV25-1; J: TRBJ1-6
CDR3: ASSPVGTGNGYT; V: TRBV18; J: TRBJ1-2
CDR3: ASRTPRRASGVGGTQY; V: TRBV7-8; J: TRBJ2-3
CDR3: ASSPKSEQY; V: TRBV18; J: TRBJ2-7
CDR3: ASSQEHGTGDSTDTQY; V: TRBV4-3; J: TRBJ2-3
CDR3: ASSLAGLALETQY; V: TRBV5-1; J: TRBJ2-5
CDR3: ASSSPPGARTYEQY; V: TRBV28; J: TRBJ2-7
CDR3: ASSTVLRTGNTGELF; V: TRBV19; J: TRBJ2-2